Described below is a single T cell receptor beta chain sequence and its context. Membership in each cohort depended on participant-reported clinical history. Per the germline V gene, CDR1 is SGHDT and CDR2 is YYEEEE. The CDR3 covers 15 residues. With V trimmed by 2 bases and J by 5 bases, 8 bases remained unmatched. This sample is part of a study of blood T cell repertoires in COVID-19. Overall study: The recovered donors of Cohort 3 showed two negative PCRs, clearance, or symptom resolution. T cells, B-cell-depleted T cells, or PBMCs supplied cDNA or gDNA.

Methods used by the authors: The authors estimated nucleated cell counts from reference gene primer amplification. TCRdb keeps only in-frame clones here, not all; method: immunoSEQ multiplex PCR. The V and J calls and clone size were taken over from that table, and D and trimming were inferred from the DNA. Of 200,000 to 250,000 clones listed, around 86% are singletons. The specimen sequenced was PBMCs or T cells enriched from blood (not recorded which). The genes are TRBV5-6 and TRBJ2-5; TRBD1 agrees at 8 bases. The source is a man aged 30 to 39 in a cohort exposed to, infected with or recovered from COVID-19 (not recorded which). The CDR3 nucleotides are TGTGCCAGCAGCTTCCAGGGGGCAGGATCGGAGACCCAGTACTTC. Its protein product is CASSFQGAGSETQYF. The full variable domain, with the rest looked up from reference TRBV5-6 and TRBJ2-5, is DAGVTQSPTHLIKTRGQQVTLRCSPKSGHDTVSWYQQALGQGPQFIFQYYEEEERQRGNFPDRFSGHQFPNYSSELNVNALLLGDSALYLCASSFQGAGSETQYFGPGTRLLVL.